Listed here are 17 T cell receptor beta chains from one sample, sequenced in a study of cytomegalovirus exposure and HLA in healthy donors. 13 Jbeta primers and 60 Vbeta primers were used for the PCR. Only in-frame clones appear in the TCRdb table, and some are missing; sequencing was by immunoSEQ multiplex PCR. The sample contains 85,000 to 95,000 clones, 60% to 70% of which appear only once. The specimen was PBMCs. Every receptor here comes from a woman aged 25 to 39 in good health and CMV-seronegative.

The gene calls are TRBV6-6 and TRBJ2-7, with D hard to call. From germline, CDR1 is MNHNY and CDR2 SVGAGI (reference sequence). Trimming stripped 10 bases from V and 2 bases from J, with 6 bases between. This CDR3 has 10 amino acids. The CDR3 DNA follows: TGTGCCACCCGGGCCTACGAGCAGTACTTC. Translated: CATRAYEQYF.

Only a few counts were recorded for this clone. The chain employs TRBV6-1 and TRBJ2-5; tentatively, D is TRBD2 (5 bases). Deletions cut 2 bases from V and 4 bases from J, with 14 bases between. There are 15 residues in the CDR3. Germline V CDR1 and CDR2: MNHNS, SASEGT. In nucleotides, the CDR3 is TGTGCCAGCAGTGAATTGTTAAGGGCGGGAGAGACCCAGTACTTC. It yields the protein CASSELLRAGETQYF.

V gene TRBV18 combines with J gene TRBJ1-2; D perhaps matches TRBD1 (5 bases). V was shortened by 1 base and J by 4 bases, with 13 bases between the two germline ends. Germline CDR1 KGHSH, CDR2 LQKENI. CDR3 length: 15 residues. The CDR3 bases are TGTGCCAGCTCACCACGTGGGGCTGATATCTATGGCTACACCTTC. It specifies CASSPRGADIYGYTF.

The V and J genes are TRBV9 and TRBJ2-3, with 8 nucleotides matching TRBD2. This CDR3 region has 16 residues. V lost 0 bases, J lost 6 bases, and 9 bases stayed unmatched. Per the germline V gene, CDR1 is SGDLS and CDR2 is YYNGEE. CDR3 in DNA: TGTGCCAGCAGCGTAGGGGCCGGGAGGGAGGGGGATACGCAGTATTTT. This translates into CASSVGAGREGDTQYF.

Concerning this clone itself: The CDR3 does not close with the conserved phenylalanine or tryptophan, likely indicating a read error. J is TRBJ1-2 and V is TRBV2, with a tentative D call TRBD1 (6 bases). The CDR3 is made up of 14 amino acids. Germline CDR1 reads SNHLY; CDR2 reads FYNNEI. V lost 7 bases, J lost 3 bases, and 15 bases lay in between. The CDR3 DNA is TGTGCCAGCAAGATAACGGGGGGCGACTATGGCTACACCCTC. Its protein is CASKITGGDYGYTL.

This clone turned up a few times. This chain uses TRBV6-1 with TRBJ2-7, with D possibly being TRBD1 (6 bases). Germline V lookup: CDR1 MNHNS, CDR2 SASEGT. Trimming removed 6 bases at V and 4 bases at J, with 7 bases between. The CDR3 is 11 amino acids. The CDR3 DNA is TGTGCCAGCAGAGGACAGTACGAGCAGTACTTC. Residues: CASRGQYEQYF.

The V call is TRBV10-2, the J call TRBJ2-1; 12 positions match TRBD2. CDR3 length: 16 residues. Germline loops: CDR1 WSHSY, CDR2 SAAADI. J lost 7 bases, V lost 6 bases, and 10 bases had no gene match. For the CDR3, the DNA is TGCGCCAGCAGGGGGGCTAGCGGGAGGGCAAGTAATGAGCAGTTCTTC. Encoded protein: CASRGASGRASNEQFF.

This chain connects TRBV5-1 to TRBJ2-1, with 7 bases that match TRBD1. The ends lost 1 base at V and 4 bases at J; junction bases unmatched: 8. This CDR3 spans 16 amino acids. Germline CDR1 and CDR2: SGHRS and YFSETQ. CDR3 region: CASSLQGDLQYNEQFF. The CDR3 region has the DNA TGCGCCAGCAGCTTGCAGGGGGACCTTCAGTACAATGAGCAGTTCTTC.

V is TRBV6-5 and J is TRBJ2-1; TRBD1 is a possible D gene (6 bases). The CDR3 loop spans 16 amino acids. Germline V gives CDR1 MNHEY, CDR2 SVGAGI. V was shortened by 0 bases and J by 4 bases, with 13 bases between the two germline ends. This CDR3 is CASSYSAGDVYNEQFF. The CDR3 bases are TGTGCCAGCAGTTACTCTGCAGGGGACGTTTACAATGAGCAGTTCTTC.

The J gene is TRBJ1-2, the V gene TRBV7-6; possibly TRBD1 for D (6 bases). Germline V gives CDR1 SGHVS, CDR2 FNYEAQ. V lost 1 base and J lost 7, with 7 bases in between. The CDR3 is 12 amino acids. The CDR3 bases are TGTGCCAGCAGCTTAGAACAGGGTGGCTACACCTTC. Protein sequence: CASSLEQGGYTF.

The rearrangement links TRBV5-1 to TRBJ2-2; 11 bases agree with TRBD2. The J segment lost 5 bases and the V segment lost 0 bases, leaving 3 bases of the junction unmatched. The germline gives CDR1 SGHRS, CDR2 YFSETQ. The CDR3 sequence is 16 residues long. The CDR3 protein is CASSLELAGGTGELFF. The CDR3 DNA reads as TGCGCCAGCAGCTTGGAGCTAGCGGGGGGAACCGGGGAGCTGTTTTTT.

There are a few counts of this clone. The V gene is TRBV19, the J gene TRBJ1-5; 9 bases match TRBD1. The V gene's germline CDR1 is LNHDA and CDR2 SQIVND (reference sequence). V shed 4 bases, J shed 3 bases, and the junction held 7 bases outside the gene matches. The CDR3 spans 16 residues. DNA of the CDR3: TGTGCCAGTAGTAGCGCCTACAGGGGGCCCAATCAGCCCCAGCATTTT. It specifies CASSSAYRGPNQPQHF. Full variable domain (rest looked up from reference TRBV19 and TRBJ1-5): DGGITQSPKYLFRKEGQNVTLSCEQNLNHDAMYWYRQDPGQGLRLIYYSQIVNDFQKGDIAEGYSVSREKKESFPLTVTSAQKNPTAFYLCASSSAYRGPNQPQHFGDGTRLSIL.

This clone came up a few times. The chain links TRBV5-1 to TRBJ1-6; D perhaps matches TRBD1 (5 bases). CDR3 length equals 15 residues. Deletions cut 0 bases from V and 9 bases from J, with 13 bases between. Germline CDR1 SGHRS, CDR2 YFSETQ. CDR3 coding DNA: TGCGCCAGCAGCTTGGAACCAGGGTTAGGTTCACCCCTCCACTTT. Amino acids: CASSLEPGLGSPLHF.

The J gene is TRBJ1-4, the V gene TRBV5-6; TRBD1 aligns across 8 bases. The CDR3 spans 14 residues. Trimming removed 2 bases from V and 7 bases from J; junction bases left unmatched: 4. The germline gives CDR1 SGHDT, CDR2 YYEEEE. The CDR3 region is CASSLQGGSEKLFF. In nucleotides, the CDR3 is TGTGCCAGCAGCTTACAGGGGGGGAGTGAAAAACTGTTTTTT.

The chain has TRBV7-2 and TRBJ2-1, with a tentative D call TRBD2 (5 bases). The CDR3 spans 16 residues. Trimming took 0 bases from V and 0 from J, leaving 9 bases between them. Germline-derived CDR1 and CDR2 are SGHTA and FQGNSA. Here the CDR3 reads CASSLAASGSYNEQFF. The CDR3 DNA is TGTGCCAGCAGCTTAGCTGCGAGCGGCTCCTACAATGAGCAGTTCTTC.

This chain links TRBV5-1 with TRBJ1-1; D possibly corresponds to TRBD1 (5 bases). V lost 2 bases and J lost 1, with 12 bases in between. This CDR3 has 15 amino acids. CDR1 and CDR2 (germline): SGHRS, YFSETQ. In nucleotides, the CDR3 is TGCGCCAGCAGCTTCGCATGGGGGGGGAACACTGAAGCTTTCTTT. It specifies CASSFAWGGNTEAFF.

The chain uses TRBV9 and TRBJ2-3; 8 positions agree with TRBD2. The trim removed 3 bases at V and 8 bases at J, leaving 17 bases unmatched. Per germline, CDR1 SGDLS and CDR2 YYNGEE. The length of the CDR3 is 17 residues. The CDR3 DNA follows: TGTGCCAGCAGCGGACTCAGGACTAGCCAAAAGTATGTTACGCAGTATTTT. It codes for CASSGLRTSQKYVTQYF.